Each of the 4 T cell receptor beta chains below was sequenced from the same sample in a study of regulatory T cells in long-lasting Graves disease. Construction of the TCR beta libraries employed iRepertoire HTBI primers in conjunction with Arm-PCR of CDR3 regions. TCRdb ran MiXCR on the multiplex PCR reads and lists one entry per CDR3 protein. The sample consists of about 430,000 distinct CDR3 sequences, roughly 23% of them appearing once. Time point defined: persistent/refractory GD, antithyroid drugs over 5 years with positive TRAb. The TCR library was made from RNA that had been extracted from PBMCs in TRIzol. The sequencing here drew on peripheral blood mononuclear cells (PBMCs), taken when the disease was refractory, from a patient treated with antithyroid drugs. All receptors derive from a female donor with Graves disease.

The genes are TRBV7-9 and TRBJ2-7, with 10 bases identical to TRBD1. With V trimmed by 4 bases and J by 3 bases, 12 bases remained unmatched. CDR3 length: 17 residues. Germline V CDR1 and CDR2: SEHNR, FQNEAQ (reference sequence). The CDR3 coding sequence is TGTGCCAGCAGCTGGGACAGGGGTCTAGATCGTCACTACGAGCAGTACTTC. Protein sequence: CASSWDRGLDRHYEQYF.

This clonotype was seen only a few times. V is TRBV6-1 and J is TRBJ1-5; tentatively, D is TRBD1 (5 bases). Trimming stripped 7 bases from V and 6 bases from J, with 16 bases between. CDR3 length equals 14 residues. CDR1 MNHNS and CDR2 SASEGT come from the germline V gene. For the CDR3, the DNA is TGTGCCAGCACACCCGGGCAGGGTGGTCAGCCCCAGCATTTT. Translation gives CASTPGQGGQPQHF.

In the case of this clonotype: Since a much larger clone is just one base distant, this may be a read error. DNA of the CDR3: TGTGCCAGCAGTTACTCGAAGGGTATACAGGACAAAAACATTCAGTACTTC. Protein: CASSYSKGIQDKNIQYF. V gene TRBV6-5 combines with J gene TRBJ2-4, with D possibly TRBD1 on 5 matching bases. The CDR3 sequence is 17 residues long. V was clipped by 0 bases and J by 3 bases, with 15 bases between them. Germline lookup yields CDR1 MNHEY and CDR2 SVGAGI.

This clonotype appeared many times. The genes are TRBV6-1 and TRBJ1-6, with no clear D. V was shortened by 7 bases and J by 5 bases, with 9 bases between the two germline ends. Germline-derived CDR1 and CDR2 are MNHNS and SASEGT. The CDR3 runs 13 residues. As DNA, the CDR3 is TGTGCCAGCAATGGGCAGCATAATTCACCCCTCCACTTT. This encodes CASNGQHNSPLHF.